This is a list of T cell receptor beta chains from one sample in a study of T cell responses to AZD1222 COVID-19 vaccine. Repertoires were generated with immunoSEQ multiplex PCR, while TCRdb's copy carries only in-frame clones and drops some. The sample has about 70,000 clones, roughly nine tenths seen once. Here the sequenced sample was peripheral blood, taken 28 days after the second AZD1222 dose. The receptor set was obtained from an adult who received the AZD1222 COVID-19 vaccine. CDR3s include the opening cysteine and the closing phenylalanine or tryptophan. The D gene is left open where the match is weak. Rows may omit the clone size; those that give it use once, few, many or a size class.

>-|TRBJ1-2|TRBV19|-
CASSPYDFGDGYTF
TGTGCCAGTAGTCCTTATGACTTTGGGGATGGCTACACCTTC
>-|TRBJ1-4|TRBV19|-
CASRTQGEKLFF
TGTGCCAGTAGGACGCAGGGTGAAAAACTGTTTTTT
>-|TRBJ1-4|TRBV11-3|once
CASRVTGGKLFF
TGTGCCAGCAGGGTTACGGGTGGAAAACTGTTTTTT
>-|TRBJ1-6|TRBV3-1/TRBV3-2|-
CASSQGGGLTLHF
TGTGCCAGCAGCCAAGGCGGGGGCCTCACCCTCCACTTT
>-|TRBJ1-2|TRBV6-4|-
CASSDSRGYTF
TGTGCCAGCAGTGACTCGAGGGGCTACACCTTC
>TRBD1|TRBJ1-1|TRBV6-4|-
CASRVDRETEAFF
TGTGCCAGCAGGGTAGACAGGGAAACTGAAGCTTTCTTT
>TRBD2|TRBJ2-2|TRBV9|once
CASSVGWGGSGELFF
TGTGCCAGCAGCGTTGGCTGGGGGGGTTCCGGGGAGCTGTTTTTT
>-|TRBJ1-2|TRBV4-2|-
CASSRLQGDYGYTF
TGTGCCAGCAGCCGACTTCAAGGGGATTATGGCTACACCTTC
>TRBD1|TRBJ1-2|TRBV2|-
CASRGTAYGYTF
TGTGCCAGCAGGGGGACAGCCTATGGCTACACCTTC
>TRBD1|TRBJ1-6|TRBV5-1|-
CASSFGQGYNSPLHF
TGCGCCAGCAGCTTCGGACAGGGGTACAATTCACCCCTCCACTTT
>-|TRBJ2-7|TRBV7-9|-
CASTTEEQLYEQYF
TGTGCCAGCACCACCGAGGAACAGCTCTACGAGCAGTACTTC
>TRBD1|TRBJ2-1|TRBV12-5|-
CASGFPTGGENEQFF
TGTGCTAGTGGTTTCCCGACAGGGGGCGAAAATGAGCAGTTCTTC
>-|TRBJ1-2|TRBV5-4|-
CASSSRRVYGYTF
TGTGCCAGCAGCTCCCGCAGGGTCTATGGCTACACCTTC
>TRBD1|TRBJ1-3|TRBV7-9|-
CASSPTGAGNTIYF
TGTGCCAGCAGCCCAACAGGGGCTGGAAACACCATATATTTT
>-|TRBJ2-7|TRBV4-3|-
CASSQLDSPSYEQYF
TGCGCCAGCAGCCAACTGGACAGTCCGTCGTACGAGCAGTACTTC
>-|TRBJ2-3|TRBV6-5|-
CASSLREDTQYF
TGTGCCAGCAGTCTCCGGGAAGATACGCAGTATTTT
>TRBD2|TRBJ2-1|TRBV11-3|-
CASTPLAGSYNEQFF
TGTGCCAGCACCCCGTTAGCGGGATCCTACAATGAGCAGTTCTTC
>-|TRBJ1-1|TRBV21-1|-
CASSLRHRVGDTEAFF
TGTGCCAGCAGCCTACGTCACCGGGTGGGGGACACTGAAGCTTTCTTT
>-|TRBJ1-4|TRBV19|-
CASSAEIDEKLFF
TGTGCCAGTAGTGCGGAAATCGATGAAAAACTGTTTTTT
>-|TRBJ1-1|TRBV7-9|few
CASSLGRLGGDTEAFF
TGTGCCAGCAGCTTAGGCCGTTTAGGGGGGGACACTGAAGCTTTCTTT
>-|TRBJ2-7|TRBV5-5|-
CASSSSGGGGFSYEQYF
TGTGCCAGCAGCTCGTCCGGTGGAGGGGGCTTCTCCTACGAGCAGTACTTC
>-|TRBJ2-5|TRBV25-1|-
CASRVTTGEETQYF
TGTGCCAGCCGTGTTACAACAGGAGAAGAGACCCAGTACTTC
>-|TRBJ2-2|TRBV5-8|-
CASSRDPSTGELFF
TGTGCCAGCAGCCGGGACCCAAGCACCGGGGAGCTGTTTTTT
>-|TRBJ2-6|TRBV12-3/TRBV12-4|-
CASLNSGANVLTF
TGTGCCAGCTTAAACTCTGGGGCCAACGTCCTGACTTTC
>-|TRBJ2-7|TRBV7-8|-
CASSLLRTRPYEQYF
TGTGCCAGCAGCCTCCTCAGGACAAGACCCTACGAGCAGTACTTC
>-|TRBJ1-1|TRBV11-2|-
CASSLEYVNTEAFF
TGTGCCAGCAGCTTAGAATATGTGAACACTGAAGCTTTCTTT
>-|TRBJ2-1|TRBV24-1|once
CATSDLLGVNEQFF
TGTGCCACCAGTGATCTCCTCGGGGTGAATGAGCAGTTCTTC
>-|TRBJ2-6|TRBV19|-
CASSLSGANVLTF
TGTGCCAGTAGCCTCTCTGGGGCCAACGTCCTGACTTTC
>-|TRBJ2-2|TRBV7-2|-
CASSSQVFTGELFF
TGTGCCAGCAGCTCACAGGTTTTCACCGGGGAGCTGTTTTTT